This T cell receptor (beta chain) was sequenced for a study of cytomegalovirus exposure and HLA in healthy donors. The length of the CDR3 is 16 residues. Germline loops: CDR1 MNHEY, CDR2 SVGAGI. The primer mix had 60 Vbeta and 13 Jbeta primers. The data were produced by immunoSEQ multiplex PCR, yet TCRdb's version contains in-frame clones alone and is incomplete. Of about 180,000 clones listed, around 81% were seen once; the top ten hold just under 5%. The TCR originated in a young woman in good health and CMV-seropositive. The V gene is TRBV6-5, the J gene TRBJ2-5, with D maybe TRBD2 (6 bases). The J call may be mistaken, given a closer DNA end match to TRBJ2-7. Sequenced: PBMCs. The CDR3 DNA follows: TGTGCCAGCAGTTACGGGGGACTTCCGAATACCTACGAGCAGTACTTC. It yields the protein CASSYGGLPNTYEQYF.